The rows below give T cell receptor beta chains drawn from one sample of a study of control samples from healthy donors and cancer patients. Sequencing used immunoSEQ multiplex PCR; TCRdb keeps in-frame clones, though not all of them. This sample has about 160,000 clones, with 96% found just once. The material sequenced was blood. The receptors stem from a woman under 40 in good health. Both conserved end residues are part of each CDR3. Each record gives: D gene, J gene, clone size, V gene, CDR3 protein, CDR3 DNA. D genes are given only for firm matches. The size field is filled for only some rows; it gives once, few, many or a size class.

- TRBJ2-2 - TRBV18 CASSPRGANTGELFF TGTGCCAGCTCACCACGTGGCGCGAACACCGGGGAGCTGTTTTTT
- TRBJ2-7 once TRBV29-1 CSARAGGAEYF TGCAGCGCCCGTGCCGGGGGCGCTGAGTACTTC
- TRBJ2-1 - TRBV30 CASSLANVGEQFF TGTGCCTCATCCTTAGCAAACGTGGGGGAGCAGTTCTTC
- TRBJ2-1 - TRBV7-8 CASSARVNNEQFF TGTGCCAGCAGCGCCAGGGTAAACAATGAGCAGTTCTTC
TRBD2 TRBJ2-1 once TRBV6-5 CASSIGLAGFNEQFF TGTGCCAGCAGTATAGGACTAGCGGGATTTAATGAGCAGTTCTTC
- TRBJ2-2 - TRBV3-1/TRBV3-2 CASSVGPPGELFF TGTGCCAGCAGTGTAGGGCCACCCGGGGAGCTGTTTTTT
TRBD1 TRBJ1-1 - TRBV5-4 CASSKQGANTEAFF TGTGCCAGCAGCAAACAGGGGGCGAACACTGAAGCTTTCTTT
- TRBJ1-2 - TRBV25-1 CASSELGGTLGYTF TGTGCCAGCAGTGAATTGGGGGGCACCCTTGGCTACACCTTC
TRBD1 TRBJ2-7 - TRBV5-6 CASSGRTGVNEQYF TGTGCCAGCAGCGGTAGGACAGGGGTGAACGAGCAGTACTTC
- TRBJ2-7 once TRBV11-2 CASSLSVRAEQYF TGTGCCAGCAGCTTAAGCGTGCGGGCCGAGCAGTACTTC
TRBD1 TRBJ2-7 once TRBV9 CASSVGPTGAYEQYF TGTGCCAGCAGCGTAGGACCCACAGGGGCCTACGAGCAGTACTTC
TRBD1 TRBJ2-7 - TRBV27 CASSLSVGQGREQYF TGTGCCAGCAGTTTATCGGTGGGACAGGGCCGAGAGCAGTACTTC
- TRBJ1-1 - TRBV5-6 CASSLGTQVNTEAFF TGTGCCAGCAGCTTGGGAACGCAAGTGAACACTGAAGCTTTCTTT
- TRBJ1-6 - TRBV5-1 CASSLGPRPADNSPLHF TGCGCCAGCAGCTTGGGCCCCCGTCCTGCGGATAATTCACCCCTCCACTTT
- TRBJ1-6 - TRBV3-1/TRBV3-2 CASSQDAPSSILSSYNSPLHF TGTGCCAGCAGCCAAGATGCCCCCAGTTCAATCCTTAGCTCCTATAATTCACCCCTCCACTTT
TRBD2 TRBJ2-7 - TRBV7-8 CASSLRSASGSPYEQYF TGTGCCAGCAGCTTACGCTCGGCTAGCGGGAGCCCCTACGAGCAGTACTTC
- TRBJ1-2 - TRBV28 CASSGNANYGYTF TGTGCCAGCAGTGGTAACGCTAACTATGGCTACACCTTC
TRBD1 TRBJ2-5 - TRBV4-1 CASSQDWDRDPRRETQYF TGCGCCAGCAGCCAAGATTGGGACAGGGATCCTCGTCGAGAGACCCAGTACTTC
- TRBJ1-1 - TRBV6-5 CASSYLGRTEAFF TGTGCCAGCAGTTACCTAGGGCGCACTGAAGCTTTCTTT
- TRBJ1-1 - TRBV6-5 CASSYSWGRGTEAFF TGTGCCAGCAGTTACTCTTGGGGGCGAGGAACTGAAGCTTTCTTT
TRBD1 TRBJ2-7 - TRBV11-2 CASSLGAGGSYEQYF TGTGCCAGCAGCTTAGGGGCAGGGGGAAGCTACGAGCAGTACTTC
- TRBJ2-7 - TRBV27 CASSRRGITYEQYF TGTGCCAGCAGCCGACGGGGAATCACATACGAGCAGTACTTC
TRBD2 TRBJ2-7 - TRBV7-2 CASRPLERGVSYEQYF TGTGCCAGCAGACCGCTTGAGCGGGGGGTCTCCTACGAGCAGTACTTC
- TRBJ2-5 - TRBV9 CASSVDGREETQYF TGTGCCAGCAGCGTAGACGGCAGAGAAGAGACCCAGTACTTC
- TRBJ2-2 - TRBV2 CASSEKGGGELFF TGTGCCAGCAGTGAGAAGGGCGGCGGGGAGCTGTTTTTT
TRBD2 TRBJ2-1 - TRBV6-4 CASSDSGGNNEQFF TGTGCCAGCAGTGACTCCGGGGGGAACAATGAGCAGTTCTTC
TRBD1 TRBJ1-2 - TRBV19 CASSMSDRGLYYGYTF TGTGCCAGTAGTATGTCCGACAGGGGGCTTTACTATGGCTACACCTTC
- TRBJ2-2 few TRBV10-1 CASSENTGELFF TGCGCCAGCAGTGAGAACACCGGGGAGCTGTTTTTT
TRBD1 TRBJ1-1 - TRBV6-5 CAALGAGGTEAFF TGTGCCGCTTTGGGGGCAGGGGGCACTGAAGCTTTCTTT
TRBD2 TRBJ2-7 - TRBV13 CASSPGSMQAGVSYEQYF TGTGCCAGCAGCCCCGGGTCTATGCAGGCGGGGGTATCCTACGAGCAGTACTTC
TRBD1 TRBJ1-6 - TRBV7-9 CASSSRQGSPLHF TGTGCCAGCAGCTCGCGACAGGGCTCACCCCTCCACTTT
- TRBJ2-1 once TRBV4-1 CASRGSSGGALYDEQFF TGCGCCAGCAGGGGGTCGAGTGGGGGGGCCTTATACGATGAGCAGTTCTTC
- TRBJ1-2 - TRBV6-1 CASSEARRESYGYTF TGTGCCAGCAGTGAAGCTCGCAGGGAGAGCTATGGCTACACCTTC
TRBD2 TRBJ2-3 once TRBV5-1 CASSLLTSRYTDTQYF TGCGCCAGCAGCCTTTTGACTAGCCGATACACAGATACGCAGTATTTT
- TRBJ1-5 once TRBV30 CAWSVRGGGAQHF TGTGCCTGGAGTGTAAGGGGAGGGGGTGCCCAGCATTTT
- TRBJ1-2 once TRBV28 CASSFSPGAGNYGYTF TGTGCCAGCAGTTTCTCCCCGGGGGCAGGGAACTATGGCTACACCTTC
TRBD1 TRBJ1-1 - TRBV7-9 CASSPGTGGAGGTEAFF TGTGCCAGCAGCCCAGGGACAGGGGGCGCAGGAGGGACTGAAGCTTTCTTT
- TRBJ2-7 few TRBV7-7 CASSPSGKQYF TGTGCTAGCAGTCCTTCGGGAAAGCAGTACTTC
- TRBJ2-7 - TRBV5-5 CASSLSGRPSYEQYF TGTGCCAGCAGCCTAAGCGGGCGGCCCTCCTACGAGCAGTACTTC
TRBD1 TRBJ1-2 - TRBV20-1 CSAGTDYGYTF TGCAGTGCCGGGACAGACTATGGCTACACCTTC
- TRBJ1-4 - TRBV28 CASSWQGPTNEKLFF TGTGCCAGCAGTTGGCAGGGACCAACTAATGAAAAACTGTTTTTT
- TRBJ1-1 few TRBV9 CASSVLSGTGTEAFF TGTGCCAGCAGCGTATTGAGCGGAACGGGCACTGAAGCTTTCTTT
TRBD1 TRBJ1-2 - TRBV14 CAIRGQDDRYGYTF TGTGCCATCAGAGGACAGGACGACCGCTATGGCTACACCTTC
TRBD1 TRBJ2-1 - TRBV7-3 CASSPNLGQGSYNEQFF TGTGCCAGCAGCCCCAACCTTGGACAGGGCTCCTACAATGAGCAGTTCTTC
- TRBJ2-7 - TRBV30 CAWSVGGYEQYF TGTGCCTGGAGTGTAGGCGGCTACGAGCAGTACTTC
TRBD2 TRBJ2-7 - TRBV5-4 CASSTGLAGGSYEQYF TGTGCCAGCAGCACCGGACTAGCGGGAGGTAGCTACGAGCAGTACTTC
TRBD2 TRBJ2-1 - TRBV11-2 CASKITGTSGLNEQFF TGTGCCAGCAAAATCACCGGGACTAGCGGGCTAAATGAGCAGTTCTTC
- TRBJ1-5 - TRBV5-1 CASSLEGGGAQPQHF TGCGCCAGCAGCTTGGAGGGCGGGGGAGCTCAGCCCCAGCATTTT
- TRBJ2-5 - TRBV5-4 CASSHGGTDQETQYF TGTGCCAGCAGCCATGGAGGGACAGACCAAGAGACCCAGTACTTC
TRBD1 TRBJ1-2 - TRBV5-6 CASSLTGADYGYTF TGTGCCAGCAGCTTGACAGGGGCAGACTATGGCTACACCTTC
- TRBJ2-5 - TRBV5-1 CASSLGLGETQYF TGCGCCAGCAGCTTAGGCCTAGGGGAGACCCAGTACTTC
- TRBJ1-1 - TRBV30 CAWGDRFFMNTEAFF TGTGCCTGGGGAGACAGATTTTTCATGAACACTGAAGCTTTCTTT
- TRBJ1-5 - TRBV14 CASSQDGNPNQPQHF TGTGCCAGCAGCCAAGACGGAAACCCTAATCAGCCCCAGCATTTT
TRBD1 TRBJ2-5 once TRBV5-5 CASSGAGQGGETQYF TGTGCCAGCAGCGGAGCGGGACAGGGTGGAGAGACCCAGTACTTC
TRBD1 TRBJ1-4 once TRBV5-1 CASRRQGETNEKLFF TGCGCCAGCAGACGACAGGGAGAAACTAATGAAAAACTGTTTTTT
TRBD1 TRBJ1-1 once TRBV5-1 CASSSYPTGSTEAFF TGCGCCAGCAGCTCATATCCGACAGGGTCTACTGAAGCTTTCTTT
- TRBJ2-7 - TRBV7-2 CASSLGPLTYEQYF TGTGCCAGCAGCTTGGGACCCTTGACCTACGAGCAGTACTTC
- TRBJ2-1 once TRBV28 CASSIGGASYNEQFF TGTGCCAGCAGTATAGGGGGGGCCTCCTACAATGAGCAGTTCTTC
- TRBJ2-7 - TRBV6-1 CASSESTWVSEQYF TGTGCCAGCAGTGAAAGTACTTGGGTCTCCGAGCAGTACTTC